What follows are 29 T cell receptor beta chains derived from one specimen sequenced in a study of T cells expressing NK-cell markers. TCRdb reprocessed the 5' RACE reads; each CDR3 protein has one entry and no DNA is given. Its table records about half a million distinct CDR3 sequences. The specimen was blood T cells: a sorted CD56 or NKG2C T cell subset, CD4+ or CD8+ T cells, or bulk PBMC T cells (not recorded which). Every receptor here comes from a woman between 45 and 60 years old in good health.

This CDR3 is CASSPGGQLFF. This chain links TRBV18 with TRBJ1-4. Germline lookup yields CDR1 KGHSH and CDR2 LQKENI. The CDR3 totals 11 residues.

The chain links TRBV19 to TRBJ1-1; absent DNA, TCRdb's TRBD1 call cannot be checked. Germline V gene sequence: CDR1 LNHDA, CDR2 SQIVND (reference sequence). The CDR3 sequence is 14 residues long. The CDR3 is CASSANRVGTEAFF.

The chain has TRBV20-1 and TRBJ2-1; the D call from TCRdb, TRBD1, cannot be confirmed without DNA. The CDR3 has 14 residues. Germline V gene sequence: CDR1 DFQATT, CDR2 SNEGSKA (reference sequence). CDR3 sequence: CSARGDRALNEQFF.

The chain has TRBV5-1 and TRBJ2-6. Germline assignment: CDR1 SGHRS and CDR2 YFSETQ. The CDR3 spans 14 residues. The CDR3 sequence is CASSLGTGANVLTF.

The chain recombines TRBV6-1 with TRBJ2-3; TCRdb designates TRBD2, a call that cannot be tested without DNA. Looked up from germline, CDR1 is MNHNS and CDR2 is SASEGT. The CDR3 spans 18 residues. CDR3 protein: CASSGRRLAGEGADTQYF.

The chain has TRBV29-1 and TRBJ1-2; the D call of TRBD1 rests on TCRdb alone, since no DNA is present to check it. The CDR3 is 14 amino acids. The germline gives CDR1 SQVTM, CDR2 ANQGSEA. The CDR3 protein is CSVATTQDHYGYTF.

The V gene is TRBV12-3 or TRBV12-4, the J gene TRBJ2-1; the D call of TRBD1 rests on TCRdb alone, since no DNA is present to check it. CDR3 size: 15 residues. CDR3 region: CASTPWGSEYNEQFF.

The CDR3 here is CASSQDRNPTYGYTF. This rearrangement joins TRBV4-2 to TRBJ1-2. CDR3 length: 15 residues. Germline CDR1 LGHNA, CDR2 YNFKEQ.

The chain is built from TRBV6-1 and TRBJ1-4; the D call from TCRdb, TRBD1, cannot be confirmed without DNA. Germline CDR1 is MNHNS and CDR2 is SASEGT. The CDR3 is 11 amino acids. This CDR3 reads CASGPGEKLFF.

The gene calls are TRBV12-3 or TRBV12-4 and TRBJ1-3; absent DNA, TCRdb's TRBD1 call cannot be checked. This CDR3 has 15 residues. CDR3 amino acids: CASRPTGSSGNTIYF.

The chain has TRBV10-3 and TRBJ2-2; TCRdb's D call, TRBD2, is unchecked because there is no DNA. Germline CDR1 is ENHRY and CDR2 is SYGVKD. There are 15 residues in the CDR3. This CDR3 is CAISELSGKSGELFF.

This chain connects TRBV6-7 to TRBJ1-5; TCRdb indicates TRBD1, and absent DNA this call remains unverified. TRBV6-7 is classed as an ORF, of uncertain function. This CDR3 comprises 21 residues. CDR3 in amino acids: CASSYSRVSVDRGHDNQPQHF.

V gene TRBV11-2 combines with J gene TRBJ2-1; TCRdb gives TRBD1 as the D gene, but with no DNA this cannot be confirmed. CDR1 and CDR2 from the germline V gene are SGHAT and FQNNGV. This CDR3 has 16 amino acids. The CDR3 here is CASTSPGTGRYNEQFF.

The chain links TRBV10-3 to TRBJ1-6. CDR1 is ENHRY, CDR2 SYGVKD, per germline. The CDR3 contains 14 residues. The CDR3 here is CAISVGVENSPLHF.

The V call is TRBV11-3, the J call TRBJ2-5. The germline V gene encodes CDR1 SGHNT and CDR2 YENEEA. The length of the CDR3 is 15 residues. CDR3 sequence: CASSSSTRIQETQYF.

The V call is TRBV12-3 or TRBV12-4, the J call TRBJ2-1; TCRdb indicates TRBD2, and absent DNA this call remains unverified. This CDR3 is built from 18 residues. CDR3 region: CASSGEIQLAGVYNEQFF.

The chain employs TRBV11-3 and TRBJ2-1. This CDR3 spans 13 amino acids. Germline loops: CDR1 SGHNT, CDR2 YENEEA. This CDR3 reads CASSLRLALEQFF.

The chain joins TRBV25-1 to TRBJ1-2; the TRBD1 assignment by TCRdb is unverifiable without DNA. This CDR3 comprises 13 residues. Germline V CDR1 and CDR2: MGHDK, SYGVNS. CDR3: CACWDSLVYGYTF.

The J gene is TRBJ2-1, the V gene TRBV5-1; the D call from TCRdb, TRBD1, cannot be confirmed without DNA. The germline V gene encodes CDR1 SGHRS and CDR2 YFSETQ. CDR3 length equals 16 residues. The CDR3 is CASSLGGRGYYNEQFF.

The rearrangement links TRBV6-1 to TRBJ2-1; TCRdb names TRBD2, which stays unverified in the absence of DNA. CDR3 size: 16 residues. Germline V lookup: CDR1 MNHNS, CDR2 SASEGT. CDR3 protein: CASSPSGSGTYNEQFF.

The V and J genes are TRBV20-1 and TRBJ1-1; TCRdb lists TRBD1, though no DNA is available to test this call. The CDR3 consists of 14 residues. Germline assignment: CDR1 DFQATT and CDR2 SNEGSKA (reference sequence). The CDR3: CSALSGGGTTEAFF.

The chain links TRBV7-9 to TRBJ1-6; there is no DNA to check the TCRdb D call of TRBD1. Germline lookup yields CDR1 SEHNR and CDR2 FQNEAQ (reference sequence). The CDR3 runs 14 residues. The CDR3 spells CASSPGTANSPLHF. Full variable domain (remainder filled in from reference TRBV7-9 and TRBJ1-6): DTGVSQNPRHKITKRGQNVTFRCDPISEHNRLYWYRQTLGQGPEFLTYFQNEAQLEKSRLLSDRFSAERPKGSFSTLEIQRTEQGDSAMYLCASSPGTANSPLHFGNGTRLTVT.

The V gene is TRBV7-9, the J gene TRBJ2-3; the D call from TCRdb, TRBD2, cannot be confirmed without DNA. The CDR3 is 15 amino acids. The germline V gene encodes CDR1 SEHNR and CDR2 FQNEAQ (reference sequence). The CDR3 reads CASSVTSGEWDTQYF.

The J gene is TRBJ1-2, the V gene TRBV7-8; TCRdb indicates TRBD1, and absent DNA this call remains unverified. The V gene's germline CDR1 is SGHVS and CDR2 FQNEAQ. This CDR3 is 18 amino acids long. CDR3: CASSSWPGQNLANYGYTF.

This chain connects TRBV20-1 to TRBJ1-1; TCRdb gives TRBD1 as the D gene, but with no DNA this cannot be confirmed. Germline CDR1 reads DFQATT; CDR2 reads SNEGSKA (reference sequence). This CDR3 is 14 amino acids long. The CDR3 is CSAVPTGVNTEAFF.

The chain joins TRBV7-9 to TRBJ2-2. CDR3 length: 14 residues. The germline V gene has CDR1 SEHNR and CDR2 FQNEAQ (reference sequence). The CDR3: CASSGKSDTGELFF. Full variable domain (missing parts from reference TRBV7-9 and TRBJ2-2): DTGVSQNPRHKITKRGQNVTFRCDPISEHNRLYWYRQTLGQGPEFLTYFQNEAQLEKSRLLSDRFSAERPKGSFSTLEIQRTEQGDSAMYLCASSGKSDTGELFFGEGSRLTVL.

The rearrangement links TRBV6-2 or TRBV6-3 to TRBJ2-6; TCRdb's assignment of TRBD1 cannot be checked, as there is no DNA. The CDR3 totals 19 residues. Germline-derived CDR1 and CDR2 are MNHEY and SVGEGT. CDR3 sequence reads: CASSPWTGPAPSGANVLTF.

The chain couples TRBV20-1 to TRBJ2-1; no DNA is available, so the TRBD2 call from TCRdb remains unchecked. The CDR3 runs 13 residues. From germline, CDR1 is DFQATT and CDR2 SNEGSKA (reference sequence). This CDR3 reads CSASLAGGFEQFF.

The chain joins TRBV6-5 to TRBJ1-1; the D call from TCRdb, TRBD1, cannot be confirmed without DNA. There are 16 residues in the CDR3. Germline loops: CDR1 MNHEY, CDR2 SVGAGI. The chain's CDR3 is CASREQMTGASIEAFF.